This T cell receptor beta chain was recorded in a study of blood T cell repertoires in COVID-19. Background on the study: The United States, Italy and Spain provided the acute and convalescent COVID-19 samples.

The ends lost 3 bases at V and 5 bases at J; junction bases unmatched: 2. Germline CDR1 reads MNHEY; CDR2 reads SMNVEV (reference sequence). The CDR3 is 13 residues long. Patients at the Seattle site were enrolled during active infection and followed longitudinally. In the source study's methods: It was from reference gene primer amplification that nucleated cell counts were estimated. Here immunoSEQ multiplex PCR was the method, and the copy in TCRdb shows in-frame clones only, minus some. That table gives V, J and clone size, and the DNA gave D and trimming. This table has 300,000 to 350,000 clones, around 90% appearing once.

The sequence was obtained from a man aged 25-45 years with COVID-19, enrolled during active disease. Sequencing used peripheral blood. V and J are TRBV27 and TRBJ1-1; 8 bases line up with TRBD1. The CDR3 nucleotides are TGTGCCAGCAGTTTTCGACAGGGGACTGAAGCTTTCTTT. It specifies CASSFRQGTEAFF.